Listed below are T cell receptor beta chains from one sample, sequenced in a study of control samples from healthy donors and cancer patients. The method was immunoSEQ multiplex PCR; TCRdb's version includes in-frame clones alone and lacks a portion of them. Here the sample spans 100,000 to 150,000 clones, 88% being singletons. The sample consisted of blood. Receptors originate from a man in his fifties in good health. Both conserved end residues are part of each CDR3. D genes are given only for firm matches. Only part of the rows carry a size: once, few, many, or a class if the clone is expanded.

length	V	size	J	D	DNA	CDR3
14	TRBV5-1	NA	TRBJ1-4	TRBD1	TGCGCCAGCAAGGGACAGGGGGCGAGTGAAAAACTGTTTTTT	CASKGQGASEKLFF
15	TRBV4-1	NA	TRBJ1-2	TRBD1	TGCGCCAGCAGCCAAGATGGGCAGGGGGCCTATGGCTACACCTTC	CASSQDGQGAYGYTF
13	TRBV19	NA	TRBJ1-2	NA	TGTGCCAGTAGTATAGGGATCAACTATGGCTACACCTTC	CASSIGINYGYTF
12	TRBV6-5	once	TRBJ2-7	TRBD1	TGTGCCAGCAGGACAGGGGGGGACGAGCAGTACTTC	CASRTGGDEQYF
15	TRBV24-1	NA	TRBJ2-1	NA	TGTGCCACCAGTGATTTGGGGCCGGGGGCTAATGAGCAGTTCTTC	CATSDLGPGANEQFF
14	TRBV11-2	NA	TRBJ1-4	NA	TGTGCCAGCAGCATCAGGACAAATGGTGAAAAACTGTTTTTT	CASSIRTNGEKLFF
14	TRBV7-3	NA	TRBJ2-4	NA	TGTGCCAGCAGCCCGGGACTAGCCAAAAACATTCAGTACTTC	CASSPGLAKNIQYF
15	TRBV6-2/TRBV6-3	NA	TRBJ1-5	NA	TGTGCCAGCAGTTCGATGCAGCGCTACAATCAGCCCCAGCATTTT	CASSSMQRYNQPQHF
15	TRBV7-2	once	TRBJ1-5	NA	TGTGCCAGCAGCTCTACCTTCGGGGGGCTTCAGCCCCAGCATTTT	CASSSTFGGLQPQHF
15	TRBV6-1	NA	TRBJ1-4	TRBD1	TGTGCCAGCAGTGAAGCCACAGGGGGCCGAGAAAAACTGTTTTTT	CASSEATGGREKLFF
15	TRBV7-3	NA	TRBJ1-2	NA	TGTGCCAGCAGCCCAGGGCCAGGCAGGGTGGACGGCTACACCTTC	CASSPGPGRVDGYTF
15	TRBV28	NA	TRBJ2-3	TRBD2	TGTGCCAGCAGTTTAGGTCCTAGACTAGCGGATACGCAGTATTTT	CASSLGPRLADTQYF
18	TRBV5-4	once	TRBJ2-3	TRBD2	TGTGCCAGCAGCCTCCGCGGAGCGGGGGGGTCCCTTGGAGATACGCAGTATTTT	CASSLRGAGGSLGDTQYF
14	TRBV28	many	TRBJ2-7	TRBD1	TGTGCCAGCAGTTCCGGGACAGGGACCTACGAGCAGTACTTC	CASSSGTGTYEQYF
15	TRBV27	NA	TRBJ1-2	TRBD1	TGTGCCAGCAGTCCGGACAGGGGGGGAGGCTATGGCTACACCTTC	CASSPDRGGGYGYTF
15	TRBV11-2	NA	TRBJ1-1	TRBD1	TGTGCCAGCAGCTTACTGACAGGGATGAACACTGAAGCTTTCTTT	CASSLLTGMNTEAFF
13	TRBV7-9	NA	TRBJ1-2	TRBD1	TGTGCCAGCAGCTTTAGGGACAGGGGTGGCTACACCTTC	CASSFRDRGGYTF
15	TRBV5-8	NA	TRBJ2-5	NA	TGTGCCAGCATCCTGCCGGGACAAACACAAGAGACCCAGTACTTC	CASILPGQTQETQYF
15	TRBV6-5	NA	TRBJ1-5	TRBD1	TGTGCCAGCGGCTCGGGACAGGGAAGTAATCAGCCCCAGCATTTT	CASGSGQGSNQPQHF
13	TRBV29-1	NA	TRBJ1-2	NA	TGCAGCGTGGGAGCAGGAGAGTGGGATGGCTACACCTTC	CSVGAGEWDGYTF
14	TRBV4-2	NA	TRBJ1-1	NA	TGTGCCAGCAGCCAATCACCAGGGAGTACTGAAGCTTTCTTT	CASSQSPGSTEAFF
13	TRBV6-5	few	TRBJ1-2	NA	TGTGCCAGCAGTAAGGTTTATGGGGATGGCTACACCTTC	CASSKVYGDGYTF
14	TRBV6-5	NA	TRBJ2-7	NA	TGTGCCAGCAGTCTTGACTCCGTCTCCTACGAGCAGTACTTC	CASSLDSVSYEQYF
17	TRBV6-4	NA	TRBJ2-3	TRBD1	TGTGCCAGCAGTCCCGGGACAGGGGGCGAGGGTACAGATACGCAGTATTTT	CASSPGTGGEGTDTQYF
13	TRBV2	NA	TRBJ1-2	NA	TGTGCCAGCAGCGAAACAGAGTCTGACGGCTACACCTTC	CASSETESDGYTF
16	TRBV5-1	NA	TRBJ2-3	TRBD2	TGCGCCAGCAGTGTAGGACTAGCGGGGTACACAGATACGCAGTATTTT	CASSVGLAGYTDTQYF
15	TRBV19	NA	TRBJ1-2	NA	TGTGCCAGTAGTCGAACCCCCGGGACAAGCTATGGCTACACCTTC	CASSRTPGTSYGYTF
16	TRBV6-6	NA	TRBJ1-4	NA	TGTGCCAGCAGTTACGACCCGGACAGTTTAAATGAAAAACTGTTTTTT	CASSYDPDSLNEKLFF
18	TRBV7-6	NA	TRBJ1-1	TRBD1	TGTGCCAGCAGCTTGACATCCCGGGGCACAGGGGGCCGAACTGAAGCTTTCTTT	CASSLTSRGTGGRTEAFF
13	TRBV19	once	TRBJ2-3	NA	TGTGCCAGTAGTATAGTAGCCCCAGATACGCAGTATTTT	CASSIVAPDTQYF
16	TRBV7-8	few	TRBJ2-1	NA	TGTGCCAGCAGCTTACCCCGGGACACCTCCTCGGATGAGCAGTTCTTC	CASSLPRDTSSDEQFF
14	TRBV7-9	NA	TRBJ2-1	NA	TGTGCCAGCAGCTTAACAAGCTCCTACAATGAGCAGTTCTTC	CASSLTSSYNEQFF
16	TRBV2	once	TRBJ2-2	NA	TGTGCCAGCCCAAAAAGTGGGGGGCAGGCTACCGGGGAGCTGTTTTTT	CASPKSGGQATGELFF
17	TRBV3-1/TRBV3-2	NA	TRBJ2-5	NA	TGTGCCAGCAGCCAAGATTGGGTGGCACAGGCCCAAGAGACCCAGTACTTC	CASSQDWVAQAQETQYF
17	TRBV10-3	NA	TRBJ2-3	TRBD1	TGTGTCATCAGTGAGGGGCGCGGACAGGGTAGCACAGATACGCAGTATTTT	CVISEGRGQGSTDTQYF
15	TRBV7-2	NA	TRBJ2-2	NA	TGTGCCAGCAGCTTAGAAGGACGAAGCACCGGGGAGCTGTTTTTT	CASSLEGRSTGELFF
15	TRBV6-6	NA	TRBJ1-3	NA	TGTGCCAGCAGTTACTCGACCGGCTCTGGAAACACCATATATTTT	CASSYSTGSGNTIYF
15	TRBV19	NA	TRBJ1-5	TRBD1	TGTGCCAGTAGTCTAAAACAGGGGGCGAATCAGCCCCAGCATTTT	CASSLKQGANQPQHF
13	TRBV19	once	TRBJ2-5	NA	TGTGCCAGTACGAACTTTGGGGGTGAGACCCAGTACTTC	CASTNFGGETQYF
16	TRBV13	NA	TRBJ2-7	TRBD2	TGTGCCAGCAGCTGGGGACTAGCGGGGGCGAACTACGAGCAGTACTTC	CASSWGLAGANYEQYF
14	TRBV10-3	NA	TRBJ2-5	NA	TGTGCCATCAGTGAGTCAACGGGAACAGAGACCCAGTACTTC	CAISESTGTETQYF
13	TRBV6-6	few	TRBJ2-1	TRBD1	TGTGCCAGCTCCGGACAGGGAGGCAATGAGCAGTTCTTC	CASSGQGGNEQFF
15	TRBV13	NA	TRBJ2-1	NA	TGTGCCAGCAGCTTGGGGGCAGGCTCCTACAATGAGCAGTTCTTC	CASSLGAGSYNEQFF
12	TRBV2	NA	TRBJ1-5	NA	TGTGCCAGCAGTGCAGGTGACCAGCCCCAGCATTTT	CASSAGDQPQHF
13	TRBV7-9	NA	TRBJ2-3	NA	TGTGCCAGCGGCGGGCAGATCACAGATACGCAGTATTTT	CASGGQITDTQYF
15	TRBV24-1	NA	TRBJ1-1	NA	TGTGCCACCAGTGATCACCGGGACAAGAACACTGAAGCTTTCTTT	CATSDHRDKNTEAFF
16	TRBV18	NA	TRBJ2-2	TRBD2	TGTGCCAGCTCAGCGGGACTAGCGGTTAACACCGGGGAGCTGTTTTTT	CASSAGLAVNTGELFF
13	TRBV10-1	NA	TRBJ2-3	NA	TGCGCCAGCAGTGAGAGGGCAAGAGATACGCAGTATTTT	CASSERARDTQYF
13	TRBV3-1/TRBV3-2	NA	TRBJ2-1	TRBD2	TGTGCCAGCAGTCCCGGGACTAGCAAAGAGCAGTTCTTC	CASSPGTSKEQFF
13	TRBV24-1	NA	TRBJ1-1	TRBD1	TGTGCCACCACAGGGGGATCGAACACTGAAGCTTTCTTT	CATTGGSNTEAFF
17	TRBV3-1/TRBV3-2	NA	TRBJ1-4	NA	TGTGCCAGCAGCCCCTATCAAGGGGCTATGGCTAATGAAAAACTGTTTTTT	CASSPYQGAMANEKLFF
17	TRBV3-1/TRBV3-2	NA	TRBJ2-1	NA	TGTGCCAGCAGCCAAGGGCATGTGGGGGGCCTCTACAATGAGCAGTTCTTC	CASSQGHVGGLYNEQFF
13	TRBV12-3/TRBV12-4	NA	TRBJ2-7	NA	TGTGCCAGCAGTTTCGGTCGGGATATGCAGCAGTACTTC	CASSFGRDMQQYF
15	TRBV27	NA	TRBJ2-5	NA	TGTGCCAGCAGTATATACACAGGGGAGGGAGAGACCCAGTACTTC	CASSIYTGEGETQYF
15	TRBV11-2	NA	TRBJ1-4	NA	TGTGCCAGCACCTATACTGGCTGGGAGTGGGAAAAACTGTTTTTT	CASTYTGWEWEKLFF